The 30 T cell receptor beta chains reported below all come from one sample, sequenced in a study of regulatory T cells in long-lasting Graves disease. Sequencing libraries for TCR beta were prepared with iRepertoire HTBI primers and Arm-PCR of CDR3 regions. A single record per CDR3 protein comes from TCRdb applying MiXCR to the multiplex PCR reads. The data contain 400,000 to 500,000 distinct CDR3 sequences, around 17% of them seen just once; the ten biggest clones take up about a quarter. As to time point: newly diagnosed GD, antithyroid drugs for less than 3 months. The TCR library was made from RNA extracted from PBMCs. The same data also went into a second study, on T cells in Graves' hyperthyroidism and ophthalmopathy.

Here the sequenced sample was peripheral blood mononuclear cells (PBMCs), taken at new diagnosis, from a patient treated with antithyroid drugs. The source of these receptors is a woman aged 18-30 years with Graves disease.

This clonotype was picked up one time. The chain is built from TRBV4-3 and TRBJ2-3, with no clear D. The CDR3 covers 17 residues. The V end was cut by 2 bases, the J end by 3 bases, with 18 bases between. Germline V lookup: CDR1 LGHNA, CDR2 YSLEER. The CDR3 DNA is TGCGCCAGCAGCCAAAGTCGTGGGTTGGTAAGTACAGATACGCAGTATTTT. Translation gives CASSQSRGLVSTDTQYF.

With regard to this clonotype: A much bigger clone sits one base away, suggesting this may be a read error. The chain combines TRBV10-3 with TRBJ2-1, with D tentatively TRBD2 (5 bases). CDR1 and CDR2 (germline): ENHRY, SYGVKD. The germline V and J ends were trimmed by 0 bases and 10 bases, with 13 bases remaining between them. CDR3 length: 14 residues. The CDR3 region is CAISESWESYEQFF. The CDR3 nucleotides are TGTGCCATCAGTGAGTCGTGGGAGTCCTACGAGCAGTTCTTC.

This clonotype has just one count. This could be a read error, since a much larger clone is one nucleotide away. The chain is built from TRBV11-3 and TRBJ1-2; a possible D gene is TRBD1 (5 bases). Trimming took off 4 bases at V and 8 bases at J, with 14 bases between the two ends. Germline loops: CDR1 SGHNT, CDR2 YENEEA. The CDR3 runs to 13 residues. The CDR3 protein is CASSYPGECGYTF. In DNA form, the CDR3 reads TGTGCCAGCAGCTACCCGGGGGAGTGCGGCTACACCTTC. Filled out from reference TRBV11-3 and TRBJ1-2, the complete variable domain reads EAGVVQSPRYKIIEKKQPVAFWCNPISGHNTLYWYLQNLGQGPELLIRYENEEAVDDSQLPKDRFSAERLKGVDSTLKIQPAELGDSAVYLCASSYPGECGYTFGSGTRLTVV.

This clonotype was picked up many times. The rearrangement links TRBV2 to TRBJ2-4; D not certain. Germline CDR1 and CDR2: SNHLY and FYNNEI. V was pared by 3 bases and J by 1 base, with 13 bases between. CDR3 length: 16 residues. The CDR3 DNA reads as TGTGCCAGCAGTGACTTGCAGCTAACGGCCAAAAACATTCAGTACTTC. This codes for CASSDLQLTAKNIQYF.

In this sample, this clonotype turned up many times. The rearrangement uses TRBV27 and TRBJ1-2; the D is unclear. The CDR3 length is 15 residues. The germline V and J ends were trimmed by 5 bases and 5 bases, with 18 bases remaining between them. Germline V gene data show CDR1 as MNHEY and CDR2 as SMNVEV (reference sequence). The CDR3 sequence is CASSPRGAPRYGYTF. The CDR3 DNA is TGTGCCAGCAGTCCTCGAGGAGCCCCGCGGTATGGCTACACCTTC.

The gene calls are TRBV7-9 and TRBJ2-1; D is unresolved. Deletions cut 5 bases from V and 0 bases from J, with 14 bases between. This CDR3 is built from 16 residues. CDR1 is SEHNR, CDR2 FQNEAQ, per germline (reference sequence). CDR3 nucleotide sequence: TGTGCCAGCAGCGACCCTCCGGCCTCCTCCTACAATGAGCAGTTCTTC. The encoded protein is CASSDPPASSYNEQFF.

This clonotype was seen a few times. The V call is TRBV5-1, the J call TRBJ2-1; 10 nucleotides agree with TRBD2. Germline V gene lookup returns CDR1 SGHRS and CDR2 YFSETQ. Germline trimming cut 0 bases from V and 4 bases from J; bases unmatched to any gene: 7. The length of the CDR3 is 17 residues. The CDR3 sequence: CASSLEAGGGIYNEQFF. CDR3 DNA: TGCGCCAGCAGCTTGGAAGCGGGAGGGGGGATATACAATGAGCAGTTCTTC.

In its sample, this clonotype was seen many times. V gene TRBV12-3 or TRBV12-4 combines with J gene TRBJ2-3; TRBD2 agrees at 8 bases. V shed 6 bases, J shed 2 bases, and the junction held 10 bases outside the gene matches. This CDR3 is 16 amino acids long. The chain's CDR3 is CASSPSGAGDTDTQYF. Written as DNA, the CDR3 is TGTGCCAGCAGCCCTTCAGGAGCGGGAGACACAGATACGCAGTATTTT.

In its sample, this clonotype was seen a few times. The rearrangement links TRBV30 to TRBJ1-2; 7 bases line up with TRBD1. The CDR3 runs to 16 residues. Trimming cost V 0 bases and J 4 bases; bases outside gene matches: 11. Germline V gene data show CDR1 as GTSNPN and CDR2 as SVGIG (reference sequence). CDR3: CAWSVEGEGASYGYTF. Written as DNA, the CDR3 is TGTGCCTGGAGTGTAGAAGGGGAGGGGGCGTCCTATGGCTACACCTTC.

The rearrangement links TRBV20-1 to TRBJ2-4; D may correspond to TRBD1 or TRBD2 (5 bases each). CDR1 and CDR2 from the germline V gene are DFQATT and SNEGSKA (reference sequence). The CDR3 has 13 residues. Trimming pared 7 bases from V and 0 bases from J, leaving 10 bases between. This CDR3 reads CSGTGTAKNIQYF. The CDR3, as DNA: TGCAGTGGGACCGGGACAGCCAAAAACATTCAGTACTTC.

This clonotype turned up a few times. The chain couples TRBV6-2 or TRBV6-3 to TRBJ2-7; 12 bases are a match to TRBD2. The CDR3 length is 14 residues. Germline CDR1 and CDR2: MNHEY and SVGEGT. J gave up 5 bases and V 9 bases, and 8 bases lay outside the gene matches. In DNA, the CDR3 is TGTGCCAGTAAGTTGACTAGCGGGAGAAACGAGCAGTACTTC. As protein: CASKLTSGRNEQYF.

This clonotype has just a few counts. This chain uses TRBV4-3 with TRBJ2-3; 10 nucleotides agree with TRBD2. With 1 base clipped from V and 4 bases from J, the junction kept 5 bases outside the gene matches. This CDR3 is 16 amino acids long. CDR1 is LGHNA and CDR2 is YSLEER in the germline V gene. The CDR3 DNA is TGCGCCAGCAGCCAAGGCCTAGCGGGAGTCTCAGATACGCAGTATTTT. Translated, it gives CASSQGLAGVSDTQYF.

Notes on this clonotype: One end of the junction is discordant with germline, which a read error may explain. The J gene is TRBJ2-5, the V gene TRBV2; TRBD1 agrees at 10 bases. This CDR3 has 15 amino acids. The germline V gene encodes CDR1 SNHLY and CDR2 FYNNEI. DNA for the CDR3: TGCGCCAGCAGCCAACCCCCGGGACAGGGGGAGACCCAGTACTTC. This codes for CASSQPPGQGETQYF. The whole variable domain, filled in from reference TRBV2 and TRBJ2-5, reads EPEVTQTPSHQVTQMGQEVILRCVPISNHLYFYWYRQILGQKVEFLVSFYNNEISEKSEIFDDQFSVERPDGSNFTLKIRSTKLEDSAMYFCASSQPPGQGETQYFGPGTRLLVL.

The table lists this clonotype with a few counts. This chain links TRBV14 with TRBJ2-1, with 7 positions matching TRBD1. Germline values: CDR1 SGHDN, CDR2 FVKESK. CDR3 size: 13 residues. V was clipped by 4 bases and J by 9 bases; unmatched bases: 6. This chain's CDR3 is CASSLTGSVEQFF. The CDR3 DNA reads TGTGCCAGCAGCCTGACAGGGTCAGTTGAGCAGTTCTTC.

The sample holds many counts of this clonotype. The rearrangement links TRBV29-1 to TRBJ2-3, with 7 nucleotides matching TRBD2. V lost 4 bases and J lost 5; bases outside the gene matches: 3. CDR3 length equals 12 residues. Germline V CDR1 and CDR2: SQVTM, ANQGSEA. The chain's CDR3 is CSVVLAVDTQYF. In DNA, the CDR3 is TGCAGCGTTGTTCTAGCGGTAGATACGCAGTATTTT.

This clonotype has more than one count but fewer than ten. The chain uses TRBV6-1 and TRBJ1-3; D may be TRBD1 (5 bases). CDR3 length equals 12 residues. Per the germline V gene, CDR1 is MNHNS and CDR2 is SASEGT. The V gene lost 7 bases and the J gene lost 4 bases, with 8 bases spanning the gap. For the CDR3, the DNA is TGTGCCAGCAAGGACATGGGAAACACCATATATTTT. This translates into CASKDMGNTIYF.

This clonotype appeared many times. The V call is TRBV7-3, the J call TRBJ2-2; D gene ambiguous. The CDR3 consists of 12 residues. Trimming removed 2 bases from V and 6 bases from J, with 4 bases in between. Germline V CDR1 and CDR2: SGHTA, FQGTGA. The CDR3 loop reads CASSLEAGELFF. The CDR3 DNA is TGTGCCAGCAGCTTAGAAGCCGGGGAGCTGTTTTTT.

The table lists this clonotype with a few counts. This sequence joins TRBV4-1 and TRBJ1-2, with 9 bases identical to TRBD1. CDR3 size: 15 residues. V was clipped by 0 bases and J by 4 bases; unmatched bases: 3. The germline V gene encodes CDR1 MGHRA and CDR2 YSYEKL. CDR3 in amino acids: CASSQEGTGTYGYTF. The CDR3 DNA reads TGCGCCAGCAGCCAAGAGGGGACAGGGACCTATGGCTACACCTTC.

The chain has TRBV6-1 and TRBJ2-1; TRBD1 matches 7 bases. Per the germline V gene, CDR1 is MNHNS and CDR2 is SASEGT. The length of the CDR3 is 13 residues. V was pared by 4 bases and J by 9 bases, with 6 bases of the junction left unmatched. The CDR3 protein is CASSGDRVGEQFF. In DNA form, the CDR3 reads TGTGCCAGCAGTGGAGACAGGGTTGGTGAGCAGTTCTTC.

The rearrangement uses TRBV4-3 and TRBJ2-3, with 13 bases matching TRBD2. With 0 bases clipped from V and 4 bases from J, the junction kept 7 bases outside the gene matches. CDR3 length: 18 residues. The germline V gene has CDR1 LGHNA and CDR2 YSLEER. The CDR3 coding sequence is TGCGCCAGCAGCCAAGATCTGACTAGCGGGAGGATCGCAGATACGCAGTATTTT. Encoded protein: CASSQDLTSGRIADTQYF.

V gene TRBV27 combines with J gene TRBJ2-5, with unresolved D. Germline values: CDR1 MNHEY, CDR2 SMNVEV (reference sequence). CDR3 length: 14 residues. The V end was cut by 3 bases, the J end by 5 bases, with 13 bases between. CDR3 DNA: TGTGCCAGCAGTTTCCGCACCCAGGAGGAGACCCAGTACTTC. It translates to CASSFRTQEETQYF.

This clonotype was seen repeatedly, ten times or more. The chain uses TRBV20-1 and TRBJ1-6; maybe TRBD1 (5 bases). This CDR3 has 11 amino acids. V lost 0 bases to trimming and J lost 15 bases, with 9 bases between them. Looked up from germline, CDR1 is DFQATT and CDR2 is SNEGSKA (reference sequence). In DNA form, the CDR3 reads TGCAGTGCTAGAGATGGGGGATACCTCCACTTT. This sequence encodes CSARDGGYLHF.

This clonotype was observed a handful of times. The CDR3 sequence is CASSEWDRAYEQYF. In DNA form, the CDR3 reads TGTGCCAGCAGTGAATGGGACAGGGCCTACGAGCAGTACTTC. This chain joins TRBV6-1 and TRBJ2-7, with 9 bases matching TRBD1. The CDR3 runs 14 residues. Germline values: CDR1 MNHNS, CDR2 SASEGT. J lost 2 bases, V lost 2 bases, and 1 base had no gene match.

Turning to this clonotype: A clone one base away is much larger, so this may be a read error. J is TRBJ2-5 and V is TRBV29-1; D may be TRBD2 (5 bases). Near its end, the DNA agrees better with TRBJ2-1, so the J call may be wrong. The length of the CDR3 is 11 residues. Germline V lookup: CDR1 SQVTM, CDR2 ANQGSEA. In nucleotides, the CDR3 is TGCAGCGCCACGGGAAACTACGAGCAGTTCTTC. Translation: CSATGNYEQFF.

The sample holds many counts of this clonotype. This chain joins TRBV6-5 and TRBJ2-7, with a weak D call TRBD1 (6 bases). Germline V lookup: CDR1 MNHEY, CDR2 SVGAGI. This CDR3 is 14 amino acids long. V was trimmed by 2 bases and J by 0 bases, leaving 8 bases between them. The CDR3 DNA is TGTGCCAGCAGTTACCTGGACAGCTCCTACGAGCAGTACTTC. It codes for CASSYLDSSYEQYF.

V usage is TRBV28 and J usage is TRBJ1-6, with 8 positions matching TRBD1. The V gene's germline CDR1 is MDHEN and CDR2 SYDVKM. The CDR3 sequence is 15 residues long. J was trimmed by 7 bases and V by 6 bases; bases with no gene match: 8. The DNA of the CDR3 is TGTGCCAGCAGACCCCGGACAGGGAAAAATTCACCCCTCCACTTT. Its translation: CASRPRTGKNSPLHF.

The chain has TRBV2 and TRBJ2-7; D not resolved. V gave up 8 bases and J gave up 8 bases, with 10 bases separating them. The CDR3 has 10 amino acids. Germline V gives CDR1 SNHLY, CDR2 FYNNEI. In DNA, the CDR3 is TGTGCCAGCGCGGCAGCCAAGCAGTACTTC. Translating it yields CASAAAKQYF.

This clonotype was picked up a small number of times. An end of the junction does not agree with germline; a read error may underlie this. V gene TRBV3-1 combines with J gene TRBJ2-2; 8 bases fit TRBD2. The length of the CDR3 is 15 residues. Germline V gene data show CDR1 as LGHDT and CDR2 as YNNKEL (reference sequence). The CDR3 nucleotides read TGCGCCAGCAGCCAAGGGGGAGCGGGAGTCGGGGAGCTGTTTTTT. Residues: CASSQGGAGVGELFF.

This clonotype appeared many times. The chain joins TRBV7-3 to TRBJ2-7, with 8 bases that match TRBD2. Germline V gene data show CDR1 as SGHTA and CDR2 as FQGTGA. The trim removed 2 bases at V and 4 bases at J, leaving 1 base unmatched. The CDR3 contains 13 residues. CDR3: CASSLEREYEQYF. The CDR3, as DNA: TGTGCCAGCAGCTTAGAGCGGGAGTACGAGCAGTACTTC. Together with reference TRBV7-3 and TRBJ2-7, the CDR3 gives the full variable domain: GAGVSQTPSNKVTEKGKYVELRCDPISGHTALYWYRQSLGQGPEFLIYFQGTGAADDSGLPNDRFFAVRPEGSVSTLKIQRTERGDSAVYLCASSLEREYEQYFGPGTRLTVT.

This clonotype showed up many times. DNA for the CDR3: TGTGCCAGCAGCAATAGGGCGCGGGGTGGTACTGAAGCTTTCTTT. This codes for CASSNRARGGTEAFF. The chain links TRBV3-1 to TRBJ1-1, with D uncertain. Germline V gene sequence: CDR1 LGHDT, CDR2 YNNKEL (reference sequence). Trimming took 5 bases from V and 5 from J, leaving 18 bases between them. There are 15 residues in the CDR3.